The T cell receptor beta chain under discussion was sequenced for a study of blood T cell repertoires in COVID-19 (dated by TCRdb to about 2020). At the level of the whole study: Samples covering the acute and convalescent phases of COVID-19 were provided by collaborators in the United States, Italy and Spain. The prospective study material was composed of cDNA or gDNA derived from T cells, B-cell-depleted T cells, or PBMCs. Subjects who had been exposed to COVID-19, were actively infected with it, or had recovered from it provided the deeply sampled blood TCRbeta repertoires that made up the dataset. The repertoires were made available in a free public database intended to serve as a resource for research on the immune response to SARS-CoV-2. The samples were drawn from the first 160 participants of the ongoing ImmuneRACE study and from more than 1,000 subjects provided by 6 global collaborators. Sample metadata almost always included a de-identified subject ID, COVID-19 status, age in years and sex. Where available, HLA class I and class II types were taken from metadata supplied by the sample provider and were not determined by assay-based typing.

About this clone: It has no known antigen specificity. Nothing much larger sits one base from this clone, and base qualities are not available.

TCRbeta CDR3 regions were amplified from genomic DNA using the immunoSEQ Assay, a bias-controlled multiplex PCR. Under the source paper's analysis protocol: Nucleated cell counts per sample were estimated from amplification of reference gene primers within the assay. To quantify the absolute abundance of each unique TCRbeta CDR3 rearrangement, sequence reads were collapsed and filtered. Productive Simpson clonality was computed per sample as the square root of Simpson's diversity index over productive rearrangements. TCRdb obtained this table from immuneACCESS and retained in-frame rearrangements with V and J assigned. These tables miss some clones; where compared with another copy, unresolved V genes account for less than half of the shortfall, and the remainder is unexplained. V and J calls plus clone size are reproduced from that table; the DNA served to infer D and trimming. The sample table holds just over 350,000 clones, of which 70% to 90% were seen once. Roughly 7.2% of the sample belongs to the ten largest clones.

Points the paper makes about the study in general: The amount of clinical and demographic metadata varied by source and participant and was provided uncurated.

At one collaborating source in Seattle, patients were enrolled during active infection and were followed longitudinally through the course of disease. Whole blood was collected in K2EDTA tubes by collaborating institutions according to the institutions' own protocols. For TCRbeta analysis, collaborators shipped samples as frozen whole blood, isolated PBMCs, or DNA extracted from either of those sample types. The sequence came from a woman between 55 and 75 years old with COVID-19, enrolled during active disease. The sample consisted of peripheral blood.

The CDR3 loop reads CASSLAGQSSGNTIYF. The bases read TGCGCCAGCAGCTTGGCGGGACAGAGCTCTGGAAACACCATATATTTT. The chain employs TRBV5-1 and TRBJ1-3, with 7 middle bases fitting TRBD1. Trimming takes 0 bases off V and 0 bases off J; junction bases not matched to a gene: 3. The CDR3 spans 16 residues, from the cysteine through the phenylalanine. The retained sequence is limited to the CDR3, 48 bases, with the frame set at the first base. Via the germline V gene, CDR1 is SGHRS and CDR2 YFSETQ.